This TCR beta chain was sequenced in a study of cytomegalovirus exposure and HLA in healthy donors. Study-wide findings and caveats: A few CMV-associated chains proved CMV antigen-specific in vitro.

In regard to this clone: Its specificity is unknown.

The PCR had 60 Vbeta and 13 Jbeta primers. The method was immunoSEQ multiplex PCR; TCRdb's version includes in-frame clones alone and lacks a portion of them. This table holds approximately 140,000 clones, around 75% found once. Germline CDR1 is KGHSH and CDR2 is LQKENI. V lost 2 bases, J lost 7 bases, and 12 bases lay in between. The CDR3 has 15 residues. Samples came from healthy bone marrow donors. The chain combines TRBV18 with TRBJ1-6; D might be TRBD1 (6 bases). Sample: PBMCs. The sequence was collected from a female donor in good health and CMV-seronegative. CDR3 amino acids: CASSPRGSRNSPLHF. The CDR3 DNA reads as TGTGCCAGCTCACCAAGGGGGTCACGGAATTCACCCCTCCACTTT.